Given below is one TCR beta chain in context. These data belong to a study of shared clonotypes between healthy human individuals. Assay execution proceeded at the deep level. Clones were read by immunoSEQ multiplex PCR, and TCRdb kept only the in-frame ones, dropping some. Of 1,400,000 or so clones in the sample, approximately 98.5% are singletons; the top ten hold 0.36%. V lost 7 bases and J lost 0; bases outside the gene matches: 7. The CDR3 consists of 16 residues. Germline CDR1 MRHNA, CDR2 SNTAGT. The clonotype was recovered from a man under 40 in good health. The sequencing sample was made of naive CD4+ T cells sorted from blood. Subset specified: CD45RA+ positively selected. This chain links TRBV6-4 with TRBJ2-1; 9 bases align to TRBD2. CDR3 region: CASTETSGSSYNEQFF. The DNA for the CDR3 is TGTGCCAGCACCGAGACTAGCGGAAGCTCCTACAATGAGCAGTTCTTC.